This record concerns one TCR beta chain sequence. The CDR3 totals 14 residues. Germline V gene sequence: CDR1 LNHDA, CDR2 SQIVND (reference sequence). V shed 6 bases and J shed 0 bases, with 12 bases lying between them. These data originate in a study of control samples from healthy donors and cancer patients. Profiled with immunoSEQ multiplex PCR; TCRdb holds only in-frame clones, not every one. The sample shows about 53,000 clones, around 87% of them seen only once. The sequenced material came from PBMCs. This TCR was sampled from a man aged 55 to 70 with head and neck cancer. The chain recombines TRBV19 with TRBJ2-7; D gene ambiguous. This chain's CDR3 is CASRRQATSYEQYF. The DNA for the CDR3 is TGTGCCAGTAGAAGGCAGGCGACCTCCTACGAGCAGTACTTC.